These 32 T cell receptor beta chains originate from one sample sequenced in a study of blood T cell repertoires in COVID-19. Sequencing used immunoSEQ multiplex PCR; TCRdb keeps in-frame clones, though not all of them. The table shows more than 250,000 clones, with roughly 80% occurring only once. The source material was PBMCs or T cells enriched from blood (not recorded which). Receptor source: a man in his forties who had been exposed to COVID-19.

V usage is TRBV6-5 and J usage is TRBJ1-2; D ambiguous. The CDR3 spans 14 residues. V dropped 4 bases and J dropped 4 bases, with 13 bases sitting between them. Germline CDR1 reads MNHEY; CDR2 reads SVGAGI. The CDR3 bases are TGTGCCAGCAGTTTGACGGAACTAGCCTATGGCTACACCTTC. It encodes CASSLTELAYGYTF.

For the CDR3, the DNA is TGTGCCAGCAGCTTAGCGGCGGGAGGAGGTGTAGATACGCAGTATTTT. This sequence encodes CASSLAAGGGVDTQYF. The chain links TRBV7-6 to TRBJ2-3; 8 bases are shared with TRBD2. V shed 0 bases and J 5 bases; nucleotides not matched to a gene: 7. Germline V gene sequence: CDR1 SGHVS, CDR2 FNYEAQ. The CDR3 runs to 16 residues. The whole variable domain, filled in from reference TRBV7-6 and TRBJ2-3, reads GAGVSQSPRYKVTKRGQDVALRCDPISGHVSLYWYRQALGQGPEFLTYFNYEAQQDKSGLPNDRFSAERPEGSISTLTIQRTEQRDSAMYRCASSLAAGGGVDTQYFGPGTRLTVL.

This clone was counted only a few times. This chain links TRBV27 with TRBJ1-2; 10 bases fit TRBD1. Losses at the gene ends were 2 bases for V and 4 bases for J; bases not matched to a gene: 7. Germline-derived CDR1 and CDR2 are MNHEY and SMNVEV (reference sequence). The CDR3 totals 16 residues. The CDR3 here is CASSLTGQGFPYGYTF. As DNA, the CDR3 is TGTGCCAGCAGTTTAACGGGACAGGGGTTTCCCTATGGCTACACCTTC.

The chain is built from TRBV11-3 and TRBJ2-1, with D possibly TRBD2 on 5 matching bases. The CDR3 runs to 15 residues. The germline gives CDR1 SGHNT, CDR2 YENEEA. Trimming removed 3 bases at V and 7 bases at J, with 16 bases between. In DNA, the CDR3 is TGTGCCAGCAGCTTTTTTGGGGAGATGCGAAATGAGCAGTTCTTC. It is translated as CASSFFGEMRNEQFF.

J is TRBJ2-1 and V is TRBV12-5; D call uncertain. This CDR3 has 15 residues. Germline-derived CDR1 and CDR2 are LGHNT and FRNRAP. The V gene lost 3 bases and the J gene lost 5 bases, with 14 bases spanning the gap. This CDR3 reads CASGFQVLAHNEQFF. Here the CDR3 DNA reads TGTGCTAGTGGTTTCCAAGTGCTGGCACACAATGAGCAGTTCTTC.

The chain has TRBV10-3 and TRBJ1-1, with 8 bases that match TRBD1. This CDR3 has 16 residues. Germline V lookup: CDR1 ENHRY, CDR2 SYGVKD. J was trimmed by 8 bases and V by 0 bases; bases with no gene match: 11. CDR3 sequence: CAISESVGAGDREAFF. As DNA, the CDR3 is TGTGCCATCAGTGAGTCGGTGGGGGCCGGGGACAGGGAAGCTTTCTTT.

This chain links TRBV18 with TRBJ2-5; 8 bases fit TRBD2. Germline values: CDR1 KGHSH, CDR2 LQKENI. V shed 1 base and J 0 bases; nucleotides not matched to a gene: 1. This CDR3 comprises 15 residues. This CDR3 reads CASSPLAGNQETQYF. The CDR3 region has the DNA TGTGCCAGCTCACCACTAGCGGGGAACCAAGAGACCCAGTACTTC.

V gene TRBV6-5 combines with J gene TRBJ1-1, with 7 nucleotides matching TRBD1. CDR3 length: 14 residues. Germline assignment: CDR1 MNHEY and CDR2 SVGAGI. Trimming cost V 6 bases and J 0 bases; bases outside gene matches: 4. The CDR3 is CASSRDSMNTEAFF. CDR3 bases: TGTGCCAGCAGCCGGGACAGCATGAACACTGAAGCTTTCTTT.

This clone was seen a handful of times. The V gene is TRBV10-2, the J gene TRBJ2-7, with 7 bases lining up with TRBD2. Germline CDR1 is WSHSY and CDR2 is SAAADI. The V segment lost 11 bases and the J segment 7 bases; nucleotides outside the gene matches: 11. There are 12 residues in the CDR3. This CDR3 is CAGSNPGGEQYF. Here the CDR3 DNA reads TGCGCCGGCTCAAACCCCGGGGGGGAGCAGTACTTC.

This chain joins TRBV4-1 and TRBJ2-7; tentatively, D is TRBD1 (5 bases). Germline V gene data show CDR1 as MGHRA and CDR2 as YSYEKL. This CDR3 spans 16 amino acids. V was pared by 2 bases and J by 3 bases, with 17 bases between. CDR3 in DNA: TGCGCCAGCAGCCAAAACCTCCCAACGACAGTCTACGAGCAGTACTTC. Translation: CASSQNLPTTVYEQYF.

The chain has TRBV12-5 and TRBJ1-1, with 11 bases fitting TRBD1. Germline V gene lookup returns CDR1 LGHNT and CDR2 FRNRAP. This CDR3 has 14 amino acids. V trimming: 1 base; J trimming: 8 bases; junction bases outside the gene matches: 3. The CDR3 nucleotides are TGTGCTAGTGGTTTGGGGGACAGGGGGAAAGAAGCTTTCTTT. Protein sequence: CASGLGDRGKEAFF.

V gene TRBV5-4 combines with J gene TRBJ2-6; the D gene is possibly TRBD1 (6 bases). Trimming took off 4 bases at V and 4 bases at J, with 21 bases between the two ends. Germline-derived CDR1 and CDR2 are SGHNT and YYREEE (reference sequence). The CDR3 sequence is 18 residues long. The DNA of the CDR3 is TGTGCCAGCAGCCACTGGAGGCAGGGGTCGGAAGGGGCCAACGTCCTGACTTTC. This translates into CASSHWRQGSEGANVLTF.

The rearrangement uses TRBV12-5 and TRBJ2-5; D is possibly TRBD1 (5 bases). The CDR3 is 14 amino acids. From germline, CDR1 is LGHNT and CDR2 FRNRAP. Trimming removed 1 base from V and 9 bases from J, with 15 bases in between. CDR3 protein: CASGLDTSVGPQYF. The CDR3 nucleotides are TGTGCTAGTGGTTTGGACACAAGCGTGGGGCCCCAGTACTTC. Full variable domain (missing parts from reference TRBV12-5 and TRBJ2-5): DARVTQTPRHKVTEMGQEVTMRCQPILGHNTVFWYRQTMMQGLELLAYFRNRAPLDDSGMPKDRFSAEMPDATLATLKIQPSEPRDSAVYFCASGLDTSVGPQYFGPGTRLLVL.

The rearrangement uses TRBV5-4 and TRBJ1-2; D call uncertain. CDR1 is SGHNT and CDR2 is YYREEE in the germline V gene (reference sequence). V was cut by 0 bases and J by 4 bases, with 19 bases left in between. The CDR3 has 17 residues. The CDR3: CASSLEGASGAAYGYTF. As DNA, the CDR3 is TGTGCCAGCAGCTTGGAGGGTGCGAGCGGAGCGGCCTATGGCTACACCTTC.

The chain recombines TRBV3-1 (or the pseudogene TRBV3-2) with TRBJ1-2; 8 bases line up with TRBD1. The germline CDR1 and CDR2 sequences are LGHDT and YNNKEL (reference sequence). The length of the CDR3 is 15 residues. V was clipped by 3 bases and J by 4 bases; unmatched bases: 7. The CDR3 DNA is TGTGCCAGCAGCCATCAGGGACAGGCGTTCTATGGCTACACCTTC. It yields the protein CASSHQGQAFYGYTF.

The CDR3: CATSEGQATNEKLFF. DNA of the CDR3: TGTGCCACCAGTGAGGGCCAAGCAACTAATGAAAAACTGTTTTTT. The chain carries TRBV24-1 and TRBJ1-4; D is undetermined. Germline lookup yields CDR1 KGHDR and CDR2 SFDVKD. Trimming left V 4 bases short and J 0 bases short, with 8 bases between. CDR3 length: 15 residues.

V gene TRBV7-3 combines with J gene TRBJ2-4; D might be TRBD1 (6 bases). CDR1 is SGHTA, CDR2 FQGTGA, per germline. This CDR3 region has 14 residues. The ends were cut back, 5 bases at V and 7 bases at J, with 15 bases in the middle. The CDR3 DNA reads as TGTGCCAGCAGCCTGGAGAGCCAGGGGAACATTCAGTACTTC. Encoded protein: CASSLESQGNIQYF.

The CDR3 protein is CASSFGQFNSPLHF. CDR3 in DNA: TGTGCCAGCAGTTTTGGTCAGTTTAATTCACCCCTCCACTTT. This chain joins TRBV27 and TRBJ1-6; no reliable D call. Trimming removed 3 bases from V and 6 bases from J, with 9 bases in between. The CDR3 has 14 residues. The germline gives CDR1 MNHEY, CDR2 SMNVEV (reference sequence).

The chain carries TRBV5-6 and TRBJ2-5; 9 nucleotides line up with TRBD2. The germline CDR1 and CDR2 sequences are SGHDT and YYEEEE. V gave up 2 bases and J gave up 7 bases; unmatched junction bases: 6. The CDR3 has 14 residues. The CDR3: CASSLAGGPGTQYF. DNA of the CDR3: TGTGCCAGCAGCTTAGCGGGAGGCCCGGGGACCCAGTACTTC.

V is TRBV24-1 and J is TRBJ1-3, with TRBD1 matching 12 bases. Per germline, CDR1 KGHDR and CDR2 SFDVKD. Losses at the gene ends were 3 bases for V and 3 bases for J; bases not matched to a gene: 17. CDR3 length: 21 amino acids. The CDR3 nucleotides read TGTGCCACCAGTGATCCACCGAACCGGGACAGGGGGCGAGAGGGTGGAAACACCATATATTTT. As protein: CATSDPPNRDRGREGGNTIYF.

This chain joins TRBV5-5 and TRBJ2-7; TRBD1 agrees at 11 bases. This CDR3 spans 16 amino acids. Per the germline V gene, CDR1 is SGHKS and CDR2 is YYEKEE (reference sequence). V shed 1 base and J 7 bases; nucleotides not matched to a gene: 10. The CDR3 is CASSLWYGQGAREQYF. The CDR3, as DNA: TGTGCCAGCAGCTTGTGGTATGGACAGGGGGCAAGGGAGCAGTACTTC.

This sequence joins TRBV11-1 and TRBJ1-1; the match to TRBD1 covers 8 bases. The CDR3 loop spans 14 amino acids. V dropped 5 bases and J dropped 7; count of bases not matched to a gene: 9. The germline V gene has CDR1 SGHAT and CDR2 FQDESV (reference sequence). CDR3 DNA: TGTGCCAGCAGCCCCCTCCCGGGACAGGATGAAGCTTTCTTT. Translation: CASSPLPGQDEAFF.

In its sample, this clone was seen once. This rearrangement joins TRBV5-1 to TRBJ2-5; maybe TRBD2 (6 bases). This CDR3 comprises 14 residues. The ends were cut back, 4 bases at V and 5 bases at J, with 15 bases in the middle. CDR1 and CDR2 (germline): SGHRS, YFSETQ. In DNA form, the CDR3 reads TGCGCCAGCAGCCAGCAAACCCGGGGGGAGACCCAGTACTTC. Residues: CASSQQTRGETQYF.

The chain couples TRBV10-3 to TRBJ2-7; maybe TRBD2 (5 bases). Germline V CDR1 and CDR2: ENHRY, SYGVKD. The V end was cut by 3 bases, the J end by 6 bases, with 12 bases between. The CDR3 sequence is 13 residues long. The CDR3 DNA reads TGTGCCATCAGTGAAGGGCTAGCTCGCGAGCAGTACTTC. Translating it yields CAISEGLAREQYF.

The chain has TRBV5-6 and TRBJ1-2; 10 positions agree with TRBD1. In germline, CDR1 is SGHDT, CDR2 YYEEEE. With V trimmed by 0 bases and J by 7 bases, 3 bases remained unmatched. There are 14 residues in the CDR3. The CDR3 here is CASSLGQGAFGYTF. For the CDR3, the DNA is TGTGCCAGCAGCTTGGGACAGGGGGCGTTTGGCTACACCTTC.

The chain links TRBV5-4 to TRBJ2-7, with a weak D call TRBD1 (6 bases). V was pared by 1 base and J by 4 bases, with 12 bases between. Per the germline V gene, CDR1 is SGHNT and CDR2 is YYREEE (reference sequence). The length of the CDR3 is 14 residues. CDR3 loop: CASSLRGGRYEQYF. CDR3 nucleotides: TGTGCCAGCAGCTTGAGAGGGGGTCGGTACGAGCAGTACTTC.

The chain recombines TRBV5-1 with TRBJ1-3; maybe TRBD1 (5 bases). The CDR3 totals 14 residues. V lost 4 bases and J lost 4, with 12 bases in between. Germline V lookup: CDR1 SGHRS, CDR2 YFSETQ. CDR3 sequence (DNA): TGCGCCAGCAGCCCTTCGGGGGAGGGAAACACCATATATTTT. Its translation is CASSPSGEGNTIYF.

The chain joins TRBV30 to TRBJ1-6; D is possibly TRBD1 (5 bases). CDR1 GTSNPN and CDR2 SVGIG come from the germline V gene (reference sequence). The V gene lost 7 bases and the J gene lost 7 bases, with 20 bases spanning the gap. CDR3 length: 15 amino acids. The CDR3: CASAGDYLRNSPLHF. The CDR3 nucleotides read TGTGCCTCCGCCGGGGACTATTTGAGGAATTCACCCCTCCACTTT.

The chain joins TRBV5-1 to TRBJ2-4; TRBD1 is a possible D gene (5 bases). CDR1 SGHRS and CDR2 YFSETQ come from the germline V gene. The CDR3 is 15 residues long. Trimming removed 1 base at V and 7 bases at J, with 15 bases between. CDR3 coding DNA: TGCGCCAGCAGCTTGAGGGCTTGGGGCGAGAACATTCAGTACTTC. This encodes CASSLRAWGENIQYF.

The V and J genes are TRBV10-3 and TRBJ2-5; D uncertain. Germline loops: CDR1 ENHRY, CDR2 SYGVKD. The CDR3 runs 13 residues. Trimming removed 3 bases at V and 5 bases at J, with 10 bases between. CDR3 sequence: CAISDSVEETQYF. The CDR3 DNA sequence: TGTGCCATCAGTGACTCCGTGGAGGAGACCCAGTACTTC.

Note on this clone: The CDR3 ends on some other residue instead of the conserved phenylalanine or tryptophan, so this is likely a read error. The DNA is left out, because the CDR3 cannot be placed on it with certainty; the CDR3 is given as TCRdb lists it. This chain connects TRBV9 to TRBJ2-7; the table's TRBD1 call for D was not verified on the DNA. Germline values: CDR1 SGDLS, CDR2 YYNGEE. The CDR3 comprises 8 residues, both ends counted. CDR3 amino acids: CASSAKGL.

The chain joins TRBV7-6 to TRBJ2-2; D might be TRBD1 (6 bases). V was clipped by 3 bases and J by 6 bases, with 20 bases between them. The length of the CDR3 is 17 residues. Germline loops: CDR1 SGHVS, CDR2 FNYEAQ. The DNA of the CDR3 is TGTGCCAGCAGCTTGGGGAATGGGGGCTTGGACGCCGGGGAGCTGTTTTTT. It encodes CASSLGNGGLDAGELFF.